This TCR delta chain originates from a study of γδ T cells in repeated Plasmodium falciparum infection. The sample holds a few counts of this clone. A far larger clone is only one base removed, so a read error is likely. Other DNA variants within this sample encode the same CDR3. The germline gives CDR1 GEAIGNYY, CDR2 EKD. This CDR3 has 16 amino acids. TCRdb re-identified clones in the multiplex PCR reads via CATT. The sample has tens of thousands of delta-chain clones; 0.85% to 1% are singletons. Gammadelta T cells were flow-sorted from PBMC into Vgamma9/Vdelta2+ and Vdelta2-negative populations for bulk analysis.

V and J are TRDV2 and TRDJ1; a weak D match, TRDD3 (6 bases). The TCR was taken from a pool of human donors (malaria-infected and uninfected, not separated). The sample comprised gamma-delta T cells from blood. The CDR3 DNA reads TGTGCCTGTGACAAGGTGGGGGTTCTCTACACCGATAAGCTCATCTTT. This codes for CACDKVGVLYTDKLIF.